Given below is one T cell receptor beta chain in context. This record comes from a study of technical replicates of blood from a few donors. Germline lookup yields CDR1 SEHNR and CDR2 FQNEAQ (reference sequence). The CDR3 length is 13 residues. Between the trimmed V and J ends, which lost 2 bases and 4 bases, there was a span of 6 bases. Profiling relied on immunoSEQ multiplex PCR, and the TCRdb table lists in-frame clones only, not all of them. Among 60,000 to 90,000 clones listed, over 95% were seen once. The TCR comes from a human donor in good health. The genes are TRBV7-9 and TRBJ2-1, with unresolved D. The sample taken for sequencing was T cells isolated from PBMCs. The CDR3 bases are TGTGCCAGCAGCTTACTCCAGTACAATGAGCAGTTCTTC. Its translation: CASSLLQYNEQFF.